This entry lists 4 T cell receptor beta chains sequenced from one sample in a study of CXCR3-negative and CXCR3-positive naive CD8 T cells. Study results and limitations: Hydrophobicity of TRB CDR3s was greater in CXCR3-positive naive cells than in CXCR3-negative naive cells.

The TRB cDNA libraries were prepared by 5' RACE with UMI labels. TCRdb reprocessed the 5' RACE reads and stores each CDR3 protein as one record, lacking DNA. Across over 95,000 distinct CDR3 sequences, the top ten clones capture about 0.34% of the sample. Their antigen targets remain unknown. Specimen: naive CXCR3+ CD8+ T cells from blood. Sample subset: CD45RO-CCR7+CD27+CD95- naive CD8+ T cells expressing CXCR3 (TNR3+). These receptors originate from a human donor in good health. Some clones in this sample may be carry-over from other donors' samples.

The chain joins TRBV28 to TRBJ2-1; the TCRdb D gene call, TRBD2, has no DNA to confirm it. Germline lookup yields CDR1 MDHEN and CDR2 SYDVKM. The CDR3 spans 16 residues. The CDR3 is CASSLFRLAGNNEQFF.

The chain employs TRBV5-6 and TRBJ1-1; as DNA is missing, the TRBD1 call by TCRdb cannot be tested. This CDR3 spans 14 amino acids. Germline V gives CDR1 SGHDT, CDR2 YYEEEE. CDR3 protein: CASRPRTANTEAFF.

The chain joins TRBV5-5 to TRBJ2-7; the TCRdb D gene call, TRBD1, has no DNA to confirm it. CDR1 and CDR2 from the germline V gene are SGHKS and YYEKEE (reference sequence). The CDR3 runs to 15 residues. CDR3 loop: CASSRTFSQNWEQYF.

The chain uses TRBV20-1 and TRBJ2-1; lacking DNA, the TRBD2 call made by TCRdb goes unchecked. In germline, CDR1 is DFQATT, CDR2 SNEGSKA (reference sequence). This CDR3 comprises 18 residues. CDR3 sequence reads: CSARAGTSGSWAYNEQFF.